This is a list of T cell receptor beta chains from one sample in a study of OX40 agonist ivuxolimab in advanced cancers. Repertoires were generated with immunoSEQ multiplex PCR, while TCRdb's copy carries only in-frame clones and drops some. The sample consists of around 30,000 clones, approximately 93% of them appearing once. The source material was CD4+ or CD8+ T cells sorted from blood, sampled in a trial of the OX40 agonist ivuxolimab. The receptor set was obtained from an adult with an advanced solid tumor such as melanoma, head and neck, liver or kidney cancer. Each CDR3 is given with its conserved first and last residue.

TRBV27	TRBJ2-1	CASSLSSPYNEQFF
TRBV7-9	TRBJ1-2	CASSLGTGEVYGYTF
TRBV27	TRBJ1-5	CASATGSHQPQHF
TRBV7-9	TRBJ1-1	CASSPFQGLNTEAFF
TRBV28	TRBJ1-2	CASSFPRSIVYGYTF
TRBV30	TRBJ2-1	CASGAANEQFF
TRBV29-1	TRBJ2-7	CSVVPGQNYEQYF
TRBV7-9	TRBJ1-2	CASSVAGGEYGYTF
TRBV4-1	TRBJ1-6	CASSQVVEQGGLTLHF
TRBV7-2	TRBJ2-7	CASSLALGQLYEQYF
TRBV11-2	TRBJ1-5	CASSLDRRQPQHF
TRBV11-2	TRBJ2-1	CASSTGLAGTRGIF
TRBV29-1	TRBJ2-1	CSVPGQGSNNEQFF
TRBV5-1	TRBJ1-1	CASRDNTEAFF
TRBV9	TRBJ1-3	CASSPLTRSGNTIYF
TRBV6-6	TRBJ2-7	CASSYPGYEQYF
TRBV11-2	TRBJ2-6	CASSPEGGGLSGANVLTF
TRBV2	TRBJ1-6	CASSIPGNYNSPLHF
TRBV7-6	TRBJ2-1	CASSGTGVYEQFF
TRBV9	TRBJ1-4	CASSGGPLGFNEKLFF
TRBV6-1	TRBJ1-5	CASSEGVSPYSNQPQHF
TRBV7-8	TRBJ1-4	CASSLGGGKKEKLFF
TRBV4-3	TRBJ1-3	CASSQDGGEGSLSGNTIYF
TRBV7-9	TRBJ2-1	CASSLVLVDGQFF
TRBV19	TRBJ2-1	CASSVQGLSYNEQFF